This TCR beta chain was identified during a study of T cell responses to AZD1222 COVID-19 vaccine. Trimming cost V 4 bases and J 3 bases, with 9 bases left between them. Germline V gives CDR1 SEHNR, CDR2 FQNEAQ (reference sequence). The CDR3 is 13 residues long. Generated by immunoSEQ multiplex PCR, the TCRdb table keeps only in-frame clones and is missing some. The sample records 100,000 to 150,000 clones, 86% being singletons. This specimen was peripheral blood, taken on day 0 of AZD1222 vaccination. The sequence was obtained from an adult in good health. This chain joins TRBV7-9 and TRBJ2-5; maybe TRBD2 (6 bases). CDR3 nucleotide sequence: TGTGCCAGCAGCTCGACTAGTAAAGAGACCCAGTACTTC. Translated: CASSSTSKETQYF. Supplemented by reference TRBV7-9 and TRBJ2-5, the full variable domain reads DTGVSQNPRHKITKRGQNVTFRCDPISEHNRLYWYRQTLGQGPEFLTYFQNEAQLEKSRLLSDRFSAERPKGSFSTLEIQRTEQGDSAMYLCASSSTSKETQYFGPGTRLLVL.